The subject of this entry is one T cell receptor beta chain. The data originate from a study of CD8 T cells in Susac syndrome. The multiple sclerosis controls were treatment-naive patients with relapsing-remitting disease that was stable or active. The TEMRA cells underwent FACS enrichment, while the CD8+ and CD4+ T cells underwent negative isolation. Per the germline V gene, CDR1 is LNHNV and CDR2 is YYDKDF (reference sequence). The CDR3 sequence is 17 residues long. V was pared by 0 bases and J by 0 bases, with 6 bases of the junction left unmatched. The RNA input was about 0.45 to 1 ug, and it was reverse transcribed with random hexamers. Amplification of TCR beta CDR3 spanned 54 Vbeta and 13 Jbeta via immunoSEQ multiplex PCR. Via MiXCR, TCRdb re-called the immunoSEQ multiplex PCR reads, giving one row per CDR3 protein. The sample comprises more than 150,000 distinct CDR3 sequences, about 95% of which are singletons, and about 0.15% rests with the top ten.

Sequenced material: CD8+ T cells from PBMCs. The TCR comes from a human donor with multiple sclerosis. The rearrangement uses TRBV15 and TRBJ2-3, with 7 positions matching TRBD1. The CDR3 loop is CATSRDWTGYSTDTQYF. In DNA form, the CDR3 reads TGTGCCACCAGCAGAGATTGGACAGGCTACAGCACAGATACGCAGTATTTT. Drawing the rest from reference TRBV15 and TRBJ2-3, the complete variable domain is DAMVIQNPRYQVTQFGKPVTLSCSQTLNHNVMYWYQQKSSQAPKLLFHYYDKDFNNEADTPDNFQSRRPNTSFCFLDIRSPGLGDTAMYLCATSRDWTGYSTDTQYFGPGTRLTVL.